The 28 T cell receptor beta chains in this list originate from one sample, sequenced in a study of blood T cell repertoires in COVID-19. The table came from immunoSEQ multiplex PCR; TCRdb's copy has only in-frame clones and leaves some out. The table records some 400,000 clones, roughly 77% of them present only once. What was sequenced was peripheral blood. These receptors were taken from a human donor with acute or convalescent COVID-19. The donor label of this sample is uncertain.

The chain uses TRBV5-1 and TRBJ1-2; no definite D call. Germline CDR1 and CDR2: SGHRS and YFSETQ. The CDR3 is 13 amino acids. V was pared by 2 bases and J by 4 bases, with 9 bases between. The CDR3 region has the DNA TGCGCCAGCAGCTTCGGCGGACTCTATGGCTACACCTTC. It is translated as CASSFGGLYGYTF.

V gene TRBV7-6 combines with J gene TRBJ1-5; TRBD1 might be the D (5 bases). There are 16 residues in the CDR3. Per the germline V gene, CDR1 is SGHVS and CDR2 is FNYEAQ. The V end was cut by 1 base, the J end by 0 bases, with 10 bases between. The CDR3 loop is CASSLGARVSNQPQHF. CDR3 in DNA: TGTGCCAGCAGCTTAGGAGCCAGGGTTAGCAATCAGCCCCAGCATTTT. The variable domain in full, with the rest retrieved from reference TRBV7-6 and TRBJ1-5, is GAGVSQSPRYKVTKRGQDVALRCDPISGHVSLYWYRQALGQGPEFLTYFNYEAQQDKSGLPNDRFSAERPEGSISTLTIQRTEQRDSAMYRCASSLGARVSNQPQHFGDGTRLSIL.

The chain combines TRBV6-5 with TRBJ2-1; TRBD1 agrees at 9 bases. The CDR3 sequence is 15 residues long. Germline assignment: CDR1 MNHEY and CDR2 SVGAGI. J gave up 6 bases and V 2 bases, and 5 bases lay outside the gene matches. The CDR3 spells CASSYEGTGLNEQFF. The DNA for the CDR3 is TGTGCCAGCAGTTACGAGGGGACAGGGCTCAATGAGCAGTTCTTC.

In its sample, this clone was seen a few times. The chain employs TRBV28 and TRBJ1-2; 7 nucleotides align to TRBD1. The CDR3 extends over 13 amino acids. Germline V gene lookup returns CDR1 MDHEN and CDR2 SYDVKM. The V and J ends lost 6 bases and 4 bases, in that order; junction bases with no gene match: 5. The CDR3: CASSQGTVYGYTF. CDR3 sequence (DNA): TGTGCCAGCAGCCAAGGGACAGTCTATGGCTACACCTTC.

In DNA form, the CDR3 reads TGTGCCAGCAGCTTGGACGGACACTTCGAAGAGACCCAGTACTTC. Protein: CASSLDGHFEETQYF. This sequence joins TRBV5-5 and TRBJ2-5, with D maybe TRBD1 (5 bases). The V gene lost 0 bases and the J gene lost 3 bases, with 12 bases spanning the gap. The V gene's germline CDR1 is SGHKS and CDR2 YYEKEE (reference sequence). This CDR3 spans 15 amino acids.

The rearrangement links TRBV5-5 to TRBJ2-6; the D gene is possibly TRBD2 (6 bases). CDR3 length equals 17 residues. Trimming pared 4 bases from V and 2 bases from J, leaving 16 bases between. In germline, CDR1 is SGHKS, CDR2 YYEKEE (reference sequence). The CDR3 is CASSTGLHTPGANVLTF. The CDR3 DNA sequence: TGTGCCAGCAGCACGGGACTCCACACACCTGGGGCCAACGTCCTGACTTTC. The full variable domain, completed using reference TRBV5-5 and TRBJ2-6, is DAGVTQSPTHLIKTRGQQVTLRCSPISGHKSVSWYQQVLGQGPQFIFQYYEKEERGRGNFPDRFSARQFPNYSSELNVNALLLGDSALYLCASSTGLHTPGANVLTFGAGSRLTVL.

This clone has a handful of counts. The genes are TRBV6-5 and TRBJ2-1, with 10 bases fitting TRBD1. CDR1 is MNHEY, CDR2 SVGAGI, per germline. The CDR3 sequence is 15 residues long. Trimming cost V 7 bases and J 4 bases; bases outside gene matches: 7. The CDR3 is CASNKRTGGYNEQFF. The CDR3 region has the DNA TGTGCCAGCAACAAACGGACAGGGGGTTACAATGAGCAGTTCTTC.

The chain is built from TRBV18 and TRBJ2-1; 9 positions match TRBD2. From germline, CDR1 is KGHSH and CDR2 LQKENI. CDR3 length: 15 amino acids. Trimming removed 1 base from V and 3 bases from J; junction bases left unmatched: 1. The CDR3 DNA reads TGTGCCAGCTCACCACTAGCGGGGGACTACAATGAGCAGTTCTTC. It is translated as CASSPLAGDYNEQFF.

The chain recombines TRBV28 with TRBJ2-5; 8 nucleotides align to TRBD2. J gave up 5 bases and V 8 bases, and 13 bases lay outside the gene matches. Per germline, CDR1 MDHEN and CDR2 SYDVKM. The CDR3 length is 15 residues. The CDR3 is CASRGGAERSETQYF. CDR3 DNA: TGTGCCAGCCGGGGGGGGGCAGAGCGCTCTGAGACCCAGTACTTC.

The chain employs TRBV24-1 and TRBJ1-2; 8 nucleotides align to TRBD1. J lost 7 bases, V lost 4 bases, and 4 bases had no gene match. This CDR3 region has 13 residues. The V gene's germline CDR1 is KGHDR and CDR2 SFDVKD. The CDR3 loop reads CATSEGQGSGYTF. CDR3 in DNA: TGTGCCACCAGTGAAGGACAGGGTTCTGGCTACACCTTC.

The chain carries TRBV11-2 and TRBJ1-6; D is possibly TRBD1 (5 bases). V was trimmed by 5 bases and J by 7 bases, leaving 18 bases between them. Germline V lookup: CDR1 SGHAT, CDR2 FQNNGV. This CDR3 has 16 amino acids. The CDR3 is CASSPPRRAGNSPLHF. The CDR3, as DNA: TGTGCCAGCAGCCCCCCTCGCAGGGCTGGCAATTCACCCCTCCACTTT.

The chain has TRBV3-1 (or the pseudogene TRBV3-2) and TRBJ2-7, with TRBD1 matching over 7 bases. Trimming took 4 bases from V and 6 from J; bases not matched to a gene: 3. From germline, CDR1 is LGHDT and CDR2 YNNKEL (reference sequence). The length of the CDR3 is 12 residues. The CDR3 nucleotides read TGTGCCAGCAGCCCGACAGGGTTCGAGCAGTACTTC. Protein product: CASSPTGFEQYF.

The chain recombines TRBV27 with TRBJ2-2; TRBD2 aligns across 10 bases. Trimming cost V 6 bases and J 4 bases; bases outside gene matches: 2. Germline V gene data show CDR1 as MNHEY and CDR2 as SMNVEV (reference sequence). This CDR3 region has 14 residues. The CDR3: CASRLAGITGELFF. The CDR3 coding sequence is TGTGCCAGCAGACTAGCGGGAATCACCGGGGAGCTGTTTTTT.

This rearrangement joins TRBV7-8 to TRBJ1-2; D may be TRBD1 (6 bases). Germline values: CDR1 SGHVS, CDR2 FQNEAQ. The CDR3 length is 14 residues. V was pared by 0 bases and J by 9 bases, with 14 bases between. The CDR3 here is CASSLATGGSSYTF. Here the CDR3 DNA reads TGTGCCAGCAGCTTAGCGACGGGGGGCAGTAGCTACACCTTC.

The chain uses TRBV30 and TRBJ1-1; D remains ambiguous. The germline gives CDR1 GTSNPN, CDR2 SVGIG (reference sequence). Trimming shortened V by 4 bases and J by 10 bases, and 19 bases separated the two germline ends. The CDR3 spans 13 residues. The DNA for the CDR3 is TGTGCCTGGACCCCCCCGGCCCGGAGAGTAGCTTTCTTT. It codes for CAWTPPARRVAFF.

The rearrangement uses TRBV9 and TRBJ2-5, with 8 bases matching TRBD2. V was clipped by 3 bases and J by 5 bases; unmatched bases: 6. The CDR3 has 14 amino acids. In germline, CDR1 is SGDLS, CDR2 YYNGEE. The chain's CDR3 is CASSARAGAETQYF. The CDR3 DNA reads as TGTGCCAGCAGCGCCCGAGCGGGGGCTGAGACCCAGTACTTC.

The V gene is TRBV6-6, the J gene TRBJ2-3, with TRBD2 identical over 8 bases. The ends lost 3 bases at V and 4 bases at J; junction bases unmatched: 9. This CDR3 region has 16 residues. CDR1 and CDR2 from the germline V gene are MNHNY and SVGAGI (reference sequence). The CDR3 region has the DNA TGTGCCAGCAGTTATCCGGGGGGGCCTAACCCAGATACGCAGTATTTT. It yields the protein CASSYPGGPNPDTQYF.

CDR3 nucleotide sequence: TGTGCCAGCAGCAAAAACTCGGTCGTAGTCGGGTCGCCCAAGGATACGCAGTATTTT. Translated: CASSKNSVVVGSPKDTQYF. V usage is TRBV21-1 and J usage is TRBJ2-3; the listed D gene, TRBD2, was not tested against the DNA. TRBV21-1 is a pseudogene segment. The CDR3 totals 19 residues.

The chain carries TRBV9 and TRBJ1-4; D perhaps matches TRBD1 (6 bases). The CDR3 is 17 residues long. Germline values: CDR1 SGDLS, CDR2 YYNGEE. V shed 0 bases and J shed 7 bases, with 19 bases lying between them. CDR3 nucleotide sequence: TGTGCCAGCAGCGTAGGGGCCAGGGGCACTATGTTTGAAAAACTGTTTTTT. It encodes CASSVGARGTMFEKLFF.

The chain carries TRBV6-5 and TRBJ2-7, with 9 nucleotides matching TRBD1. With 5 bases clipped from V and 3 bases from J, the junction kept 8 bases outside the gene matches. The CDR3 covers 15 residues. Germline V lookup: CDR1 MNHEY, CDR2 SVGAGI. The CDR3 DNA sequence: TGTGCCAGCAGTAAGCCCGGGACAGGGAGCTACGAGCAGTACTTC. The encoded protein is CASSKPGTGSYEQYF.

This chain links TRBV19 with TRBJ2-1; D is possibly TRBD2 (5 bases). The CDR3 has 16 amino acids. Germline CDR1 reads LNHDA; CDR2 reads SQIVND (reference sequence). The V and J ends lost 1 base and 2 bases respectively, with 12 bases between them. DNA of the CDR3: TGTGCCAGTAGTATAGGAACTGGGAGAACCTACAATGAGCAGTTCTTC. Translating it yields CASSIGTGRTYNEQFF.

This clone was detected only once. This chain links TRBV7-8 with TRBJ2-1; 7 nucleotides align to TRBD2. The J segment lost 1 base and the V segment lost 1 base, leaving 4 bases of the junction unmatched. CDR3 length equals 16 residues. The germline gives CDR1 SGHVS, CDR2 FQNEAQ. CDR3 residues: CASSLERTRSYNEQFF. CDR3 nucleotide sequence: TGTGCCAGCAGCTTAGAAAGGACTAGGTCCTACAATGAGCAGTTCTTC.

This chain links TRBV11-2 with TRBJ2-7; D is possibly TRBD1 (5 bases). The germline V gene encodes CDR1 SGHAT and CDR2 FQNNGV. This CDR3 region has 14 residues. Trimming removed 7 bases from V and 0 bases from J, with 13 bases in between. DNA for the CDR3: TGTGCCAGCAATATGCAGGGTTTCTCCTACGAGCAGTACTTC. Amino acid sequence: CASNMQGFSYEQYF. Full variable domain (remainder filled in from reference TRBV11-2 and TRBJ2-7): EAGVAQSPRYKIIEKRQSVAFWCNPISGHATLYWYQQILGQGPKLLIQFQNNGVVDDSQLPKDRFSAERLKGVDSTLKIQPAKLEDSAVYLCASNMQGFSYEQYFGPGTRLTVT.

The genes are TRBV5-8 and TRBJ1-2; tentative D call: TRBD1 (6 bases). Germline V gene data show CDR1 as SGHTS and CDR2 as YDEGEE. V lost 1 base, J lost 8 bases, and 12 bases lay in between. The CDR3 sequence is 13 residues long. The CDR3 reads CASSLPGTTGYTF. CDR3 DNA: TGTGCCAGCAGCTTGCCCGGGACAACCGGCTACACCTTC.

J is TRBJ2-2 and V is TRBV23-1; D not resolved. TRBV23-1 is placed among ORFs of uncertain function. The CDR3 consists of 14 residues. V was clipped by 1 base and J by 4 bases, with 7 bases between them. CDR3 sequence: CASSQFGGTGELFF. For the CDR3, the DNA is TGCGCCAGCAGTCAATTTGGCGGCACCGGGGAGCTGTTTTTT.

The chain joins TRBV10-1 to TRBJ2-7; D remains unclear. Germline assignment: CDR1 WNHNN and CDR2 SYGVQD (reference sequence). CDR3 size: 13 residues. Trimming shortened V by 6 bases and J by 3 bases, and 12 bases separated the two germline ends. The DNA for the CDR3 is TGCGCCAGCAGCCAGGCGAAGAACTACGAGCAGTACTTC. It specifies CASSQAKNYEQYF.

J is TRBJ2-1 and V is TRBV4-1, with 8 bases fitting TRBD2. CDR3 length: 17 residues. Trimming at V came to 0 bases and at J to 0 bases, leaving 4 bases not matched to a gene. In germline, CDR1 is MGHRA, CDR2 YSYEKL. In DNA, the CDR3 is TGCGCCAGCAGCCAAGATAGCGGGATGAGCTCCTACAATGAGCAGTTCTTC. Translated, it gives CASSQDSGMSSYNEQFF.

The chain has TRBV9 and TRBJ2-1; TRBD2 might be the D (5 bases). Germline assignment: CDR1 SGDLS and CDR2 YYNGEE. The ends were cut back, 0 bases at V and 9 bases at J, with 16 bases in the middle. This CDR3 is 15 amino acids long. This chain's CDR3 is CASSVDTGRVGEQFF. The CDR3 coding sequence is TGTGCCAGCAGCGTAGATACCGGGCGGGTGGGTGAGCAGTTCTTC.